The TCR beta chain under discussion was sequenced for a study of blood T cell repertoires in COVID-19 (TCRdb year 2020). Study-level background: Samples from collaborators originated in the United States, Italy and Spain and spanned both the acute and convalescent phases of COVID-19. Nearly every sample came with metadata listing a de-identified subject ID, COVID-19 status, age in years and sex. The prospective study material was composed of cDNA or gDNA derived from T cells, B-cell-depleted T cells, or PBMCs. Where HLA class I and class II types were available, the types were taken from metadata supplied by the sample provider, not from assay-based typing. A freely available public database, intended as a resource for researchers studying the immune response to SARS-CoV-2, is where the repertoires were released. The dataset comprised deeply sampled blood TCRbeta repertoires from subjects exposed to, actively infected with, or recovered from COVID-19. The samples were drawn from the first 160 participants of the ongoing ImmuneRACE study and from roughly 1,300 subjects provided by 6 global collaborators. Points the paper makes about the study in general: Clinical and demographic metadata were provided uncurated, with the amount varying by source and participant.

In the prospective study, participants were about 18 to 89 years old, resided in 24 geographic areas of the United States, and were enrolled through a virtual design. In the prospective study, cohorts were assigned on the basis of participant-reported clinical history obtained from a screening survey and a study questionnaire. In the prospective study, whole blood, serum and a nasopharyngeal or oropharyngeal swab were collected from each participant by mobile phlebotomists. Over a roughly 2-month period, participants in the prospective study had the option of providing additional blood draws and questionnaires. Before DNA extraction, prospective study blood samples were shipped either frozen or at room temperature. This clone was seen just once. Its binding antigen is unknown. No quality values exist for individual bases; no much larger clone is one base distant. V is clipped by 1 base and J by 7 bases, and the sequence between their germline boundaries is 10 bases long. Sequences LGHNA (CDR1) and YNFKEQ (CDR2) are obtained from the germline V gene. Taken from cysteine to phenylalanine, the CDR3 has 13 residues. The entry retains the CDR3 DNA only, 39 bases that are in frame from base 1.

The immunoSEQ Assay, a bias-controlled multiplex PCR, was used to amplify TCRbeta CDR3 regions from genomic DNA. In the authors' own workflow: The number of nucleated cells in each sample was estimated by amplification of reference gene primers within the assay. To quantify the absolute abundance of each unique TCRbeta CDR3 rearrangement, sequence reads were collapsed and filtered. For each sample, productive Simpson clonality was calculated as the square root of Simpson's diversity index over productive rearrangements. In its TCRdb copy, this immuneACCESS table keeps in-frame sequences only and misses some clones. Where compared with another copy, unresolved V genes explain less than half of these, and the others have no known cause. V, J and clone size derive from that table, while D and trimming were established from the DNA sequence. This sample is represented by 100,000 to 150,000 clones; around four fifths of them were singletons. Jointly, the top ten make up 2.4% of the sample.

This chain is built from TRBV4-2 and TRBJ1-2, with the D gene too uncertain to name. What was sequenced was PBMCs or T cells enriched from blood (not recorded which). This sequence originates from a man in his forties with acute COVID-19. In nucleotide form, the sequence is TGTGCCAGCAGCCAAGCCGAAGGGAGTGGCTACACCTTC. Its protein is CASSQAEGSGYTF.